The rows below give T cell receptor beta chains drawn from one sample of a study of blood T cell repertoires in COVID-19. The method was immunoSEQ multiplex PCR; TCRdb's version includes in-frame clones alone and lacks a portion of them. The sample consists of around 300,000 clones, 88% of them appearing once. Sequenced material: PBMCs or T cells enriched from blood (not recorded which). The receptor set was obtained from a woman aged 50 to 65 who had recovered from COVID-19. CDR3s include the opening cysteine and the closing phenylalanine or tryptophan. D genes are given only for firm matches. Not all rows give a size; the values are once, few, many and, for expanded clones, a class.

size: NA; D: NA; V: TRBV6-5; J: TRBJ1-5; CDR3: CASSYYTNQPQHF; DNA: TGTGCCAGCAGTTACTACACGAATCAGCCCCAGCATTTT
size: NA; D: NA; V: TRBV27; J: TRBJ1-6; CDR3: CASSLSIQGRVLNSPLHF; DNA: TGTGCCAGCAGTTTATCAATTCAGGGGAGAGTTCTTAATTCACCCCTCCACTTT
size: NA; D: TRBD1; V: TRBV6-5; J: TRBJ1-2; CDR3: CASSYLGQNGYTF; DNA: TGTGCCAGCAGTTACTTGGGACAGAATGGCTACACCTTC
size: once; D: TRBD1; V: TRBV30; J: TRBJ1-4; CDR3: CAWAPGQGLNEKLFF; DNA: TGTGCCTGGGCACCGGGACAGGGCCTTAATGAAAAACTGTTTTTT
size: NA; D: NA; V: TRBV3-1/TRBV3-2; J: TRBJ1-3; CDR3: CASSQLTGTSSGNTIYF; DNA: TGTGCCAGCAGCCAATTAACAGGGACGAGCTCTGGAAACACCATATATTTT
size: few; D: NA; V: TRBV29-1; J: TRBJ2-2; CDR3: CSVSTDGELFF; DNA: TGCAGCGTGAGCACCGACGGGGAGCTGTTTTTT
size: NA; D: TRBD2; V: TRBV10-3; J: TRBJ2-7; CDR3: CAISDRAGVSYEQYF; DNA: TGTGCCATCAGTGACAGAGCGGGAGTGTCCTACGAGCAGTACTTC
size: NA; D: TRBD2; V: TRBV3-1/TRBV3-2; J: TRBJ2-2; CDR3: CASSPPGLAGLITGELFF; DNA: TGTGCCAGCAGCCCCCCCGGACTAGCGGGGTTGATAACCGGGGAGCTGTTTTTT
size: NA; D: TRBD2; V: TRBV28; J: TRBJ2-1; CDR3: CASPPGRAYNEQFF; DNA: TGTGCCAGCCCCCCTGGGAGGGCCTACAATGAGCAGTTCTTC
size: NA; D: NA; V: TRBV7-2; J: TRBJ2-7; CDR3: CASSSQGGESYEQYF; DNA: TGTGCCAGCAGCTCTCAGGGAGGCGAATCCTACGAGCAGTACTTC
size: NA; D: NA; V: TRBV6-6; J: TRBJ1-1; CDR3: CASSGRTASVNTEAFF; DNA: TGTGCCAGCAGTGGCAGGACAGCGTCCGTGAACACTGAAGCTTTCTTT
size: NA; D: NA; V: TRBV19; J: TRBJ1-5; CDR3: CASSIHHVRGNQPQHF; DNA: TGTGCCAGTAGTATTCACCACGTGAGGGGCAATCAGCCCCAGCATTTT
size: NA; D: TRBD2; V: TRBV5-4; J: TRBJ2-1; CDR3: CASSLASGRSYNEQFF; DNA: TGTGCCAGCAGCTTGGCTAGCGGGAGATCCTACAATGAGCAGTTCTTC
size: NA; D: TRBD2; V: TRBV5-5; J: TRBJ2-5; CDR3: CASSLLAGGPVQETQYF; DNA: TGTGCCAGCAGCTTACTAGCGGGAGGGCCGGTTCAAGAGACCCAGTACTTC
size: NA; D: TRBD2; V: TRBV27; J: TRBJ2-7; CDR3: CASSLSGDYYEQYF; DNA: TGTGCCAGCAGTTTGTCCGGGGACTACTACGAGCAGTACTTC
size: NA; D: NA; V: TRBV5-5; J: TRBJ1-4; CDR3: CASSLRGGTEKLFF; DNA: TGTGCCAGCAGCTTGAGGGGGGGTACTGAAAAACTGTTTTTT
size: NA; D: NA; V: TRBV12-3/TRBV12-4; J: TRBJ1-1; CDR3: CASSPGGQEAFF; DNA: TGTGCCAGCAGCCCCGGGGGGCAAGAAGCTTTCTTT
size: NA; D: NA; V: TRBV30; J: TRBJ2-1; CDR3: CAWSPLAAADEQFF; DNA: TGTGCCTGGAGTCCTTTGGCGGCGGCCGATGAGCAGTTCTTC
size: NA; D: TRBD1; V: TRBV4-1; J: TRBJ2-3; CDR3: CASSQIRTGSTDTQYF; DNA: TGCGCCAGCAGCCAAATAAGGACAGGGAGCACAGATACGCAGTATTTT
size: NA; D: TRBD1; V: TRBV30; J: TRBJ1-4; CDR3: CAWSVPQGGEKLFF; DNA: TGTGCCTGGAGTGTACCACAGGGGGGTGAAAAACTGTTTTTT
size: NA; D: TRBD2; V: TRBV10-1; J: TRBJ2-3; CDR3: CASSESTRPSGSPDTQYF; DNA: TGCGCCAGCAGTGAGTCGACTCGTCCTAGCGGGAGCCCCGATACGCAGTATTTT
size: NA; D: TRBD2; V: TRBV5-4; J: TRBJ2-4; CDR3: CASSPGTSGRVMYF; DNA: TGTGCCAGCAGCCCAGGGACTAGCGGGAGGGTCATGTACTTC
size: NA; D: TRBD1; V: TRBV6-5; J: TRBJ2-7; CDR3: CASGDRGWYEQYF; DNA: TGTGCCAGCGGGGACAGGGGATGGTACGAGCAGTACTTC
size: NA; D: NA; V: TRBV11-3; J: TRBJ2-2; CDR3: CASSLPGTGELFF; DNA: TGTGCCAGCAGCTTACCCGGGACCGGGGAGCTGTTTTTT
size: NA; D: NA; V: TRBV7-8; J: TRBJ2-3; CDR3: CASSLISDTQYF; DNA: TGTGCCAGCAGCTTAATCTCAGATACGCAGTATTTT
size: NA; D: NA; V: TRBV11-3; J: TRBJ1-1; CDR3: CASSFSYPGEAFF; DNA: TGTGCCAGCAGCTTTAGTTACCCAGGTGAAGCTTTCTTT
size: NA; D: NA; V: TRBV11-2; J: TRBJ2-1; CDR3: CASSLALAGGVDEQFF; DNA: TGTGCCAGCAGCTTAGCTCTGGCGGGTGGGGTCGATGAGCAGTTCTTC
size: NA; D: NA; V: TRBV9; J: TRBJ1-1; CDR3: CASSAGVRNTEAFF; DNA: TGTGCCAGCAGCGCAGGGGTGAGGAACACTGAAGCTTTCTTT
size: NA; D: TRBD2; V: TRBV6-5; J: TRBJ2-3; CDR3: CASSHTSGSADTQYF; DNA: TGTGCCAGCAGTCATACTAGCGGGAGCGCAGATACGCAGTATTTT
size: NA; D: TRBD1; V: TRBV3-1/TRBV3-2; J: TRBJ1-3; CDR3: CASSPRTGLSGNTIYF; DNA: TGTGCCAGCAGCCCGCGGACAGGACTCTCTGGAAACACCATATATTTT
size: once; D: TRBD1; V: TRBV27; J: TRBJ2-1; CDR3: CASSLTPGQTHNEQFF; DNA: TGTGCCAGCAGTTTAACACCGGGACAGACACACAATGAGCAGTTCTTC
size: NA; D: NA; V: TRBV12-3/TRBV12-4; J: TRBJ2-2; CDR3: CASSLVFTGELFF; DNA: TGTGCCAGCAGTTTAGTCTTCACCGGGGAGCTGTTTTTT